This T cell receptor (beta chain) was identified in a study of shared clonotypes between healthy human individuals. CD45RO negativity and positive selection for CCR7 defined naive CD8 cells, a population that excluded terminally differentiated effector memory CD45RA+ cells. This CDR3 spans 15 amino acids. The V and J ends lost 0 bases and 0 bases respectively, with 8 bases between them. Germline V lookup: CDR1 MNHNY, CDR2 SVGAGI (reference sequence). As concerns this clone: Other nucleotide sequences from this sample produce the same CDR3.

Deep level was the assay's run setting. The material for each subset, its genomic DNA, was split evenly across several immunoSEQ plates. Sequencing used immunoSEQ multiplex PCR; TCRdb keeps in-frame clones, though not all of them. Here the sample spans more than 2 million clones, 80% to 95% being singletons. The sample consisted of naive CD8+ T cells from PBMCs. The chain employs TRBV6-6 and TRBJ1-1; D remains ambiguous. This TCR came from a man between 18 and 29 years old in good health. Some clones in this sample may be carry-over from other donors' samples. This CDR3 reads CASSYSNSMNTEAFF. The DNA of the CDR3 is TGTGCCAGCAGTTACTCGAACAGTATGAACACTGAAGCTTTCTTT.